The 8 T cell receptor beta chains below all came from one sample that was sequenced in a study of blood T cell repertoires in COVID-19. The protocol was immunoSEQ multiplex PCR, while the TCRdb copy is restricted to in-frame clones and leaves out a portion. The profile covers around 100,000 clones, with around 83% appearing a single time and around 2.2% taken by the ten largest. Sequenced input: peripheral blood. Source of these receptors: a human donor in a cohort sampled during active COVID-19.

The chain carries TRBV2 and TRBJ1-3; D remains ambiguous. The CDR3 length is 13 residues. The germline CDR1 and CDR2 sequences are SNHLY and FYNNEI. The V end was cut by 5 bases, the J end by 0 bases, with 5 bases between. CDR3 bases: TGTGCCAGCAGTACGAGCTCTGGAAACACCATATATTTT. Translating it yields CASSTSSGNTIYF.

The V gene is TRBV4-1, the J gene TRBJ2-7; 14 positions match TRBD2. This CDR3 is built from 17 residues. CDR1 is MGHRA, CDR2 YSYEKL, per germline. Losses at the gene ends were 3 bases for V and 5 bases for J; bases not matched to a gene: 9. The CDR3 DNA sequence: TGCGCCAGCAGCCAGGGACTAGCGGGAGTTTTGTCGCACGAGCAGTACTTC. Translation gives CASSQGLAGVLSHEQYF.

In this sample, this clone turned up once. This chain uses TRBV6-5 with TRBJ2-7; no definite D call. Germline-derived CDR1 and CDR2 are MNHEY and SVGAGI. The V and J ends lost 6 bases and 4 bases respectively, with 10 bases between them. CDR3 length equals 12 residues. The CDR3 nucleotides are TGTGCCAGCAGCCAAAGGAGTTACGAGCAGTACTTC. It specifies CASSQRSYEQYF.

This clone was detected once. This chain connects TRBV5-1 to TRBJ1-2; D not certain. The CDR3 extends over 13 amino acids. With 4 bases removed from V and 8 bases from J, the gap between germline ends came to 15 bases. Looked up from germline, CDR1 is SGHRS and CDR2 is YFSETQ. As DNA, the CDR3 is TGCGCCAGCAGCCCCGACAATACGGGAGGCTACACCTTC. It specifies CASSPDNTGGYTF.

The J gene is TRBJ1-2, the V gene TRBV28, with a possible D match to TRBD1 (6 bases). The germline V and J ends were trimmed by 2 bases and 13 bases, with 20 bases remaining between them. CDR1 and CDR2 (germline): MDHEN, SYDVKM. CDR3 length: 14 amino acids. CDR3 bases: TGTGCCAGCAGTTTAGTGGGGGCGCGTGAGTATGGCACCTTC. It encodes CASSLVGAREYGTF.

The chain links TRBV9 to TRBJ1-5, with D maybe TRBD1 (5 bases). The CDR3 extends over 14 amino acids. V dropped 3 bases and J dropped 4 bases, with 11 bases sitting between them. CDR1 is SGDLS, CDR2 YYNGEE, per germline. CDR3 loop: CASSAWGGNQPQHF. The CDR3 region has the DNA TGTGCCAGCAGCGCCTGGGGGGGTAATCAGCCCCAGCATTTT.

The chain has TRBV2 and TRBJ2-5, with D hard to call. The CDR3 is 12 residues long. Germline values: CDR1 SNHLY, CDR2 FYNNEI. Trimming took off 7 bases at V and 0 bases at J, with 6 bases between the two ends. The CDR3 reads CASNTYQETQYF. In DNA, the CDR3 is TGTGCCAGCAACACGTACCAAGAGACCCAGTACTTC.

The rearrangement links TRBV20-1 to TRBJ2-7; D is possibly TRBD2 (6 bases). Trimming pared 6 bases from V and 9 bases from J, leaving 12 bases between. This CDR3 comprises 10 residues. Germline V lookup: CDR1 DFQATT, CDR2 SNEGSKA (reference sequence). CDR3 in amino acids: CSATRDWQYF. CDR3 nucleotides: TGCAGTGCGACCCGGGACTGGCAGTACTTC.